This T cell receptor (beta chain) was recovered during a study of blood T cells in healthy people across ages. Study-wide results and limits: As naive T cell percentage varied, TCR beta diversity correlated strongly with it.

Trimming took off 4 bases at V and 5 bases at J, with 3 bases between the two ends. CDR3 length equals 11 residues. CDR1 and CDR2 from the germline V gene are PRHDT and FYEKMQ (reference sequence). A second PCR, run for about 6 to 12 cycles, used a sample-barcoded 5' primer plus a J-beta primer mix. TCRdb passed the 5' RACE reads through MiXCR, listing each CDR3 protein once. This sample has about 1.6 million distinct CDR3 sequences, with roughly a third found just once. This clonotype was recorded at least ten times. Its cognate antigen is unknown. Sequencing input: blood. The V and J genes are TRBV13 and TRBJ2-1; D ambiguous. The TCR originated in a woman younger than 45 in good health. DNA of the CDR3: TGTGCCAGCAGCTACAACAATGAGCAGTTCTTC. Its translation is CASSYNNEQFF.